The sequence of this T cell receptor (beta chain) was determined in a study of blood T cell repertoires in COVID-19. The overall study: Sites across the United States, Italy and Spain contributed samples from acute and convalescent COVID-19. T cells, B-cell-depleted T cells, or PBMCs supplied cDNA or gDNA.

Per the original data handling: The assay estimated nucleated cells by amplifying reference gene primers. Method: immunoSEQ multiplex PCR; TCRdb's copy keeps in-frame clones and lacks some. V and J calls and clone size follow that table, whereas D and trimming were derived from the DNA. The table records 150,000 to 250,000 clones, roughly 94% of them present only once. Looked up from germline, CDR1 is SGHDT and CDR2 is YYEEEE. The CDR3 contains 15 residues. With 0 bases removed from V and 0 bases from J, the gap between germline ends came to 9 bases. During active infection, Seattle patients enrolled and were then monitored through disease.

The source is a man aged 30 to 45 with COVID-19, enrolled during active disease. The chain couples TRBV5-6 to TRBJ1-2; D is possibly TRBD1 (5 bases). Sequenced input: peripheral blood. CDR3 residues: CASSLGQLANYGYTF. The CDR3, as DNA: TGTGCCAGCAGCTTGGGACAGTTAGCTAACTATGGCTACACCTTC.